This T cell receptor beta chain was recorded in a study of blood T cell repertoires in COVID-19. Study-wide background: Samples came from the United States, Italy and Spain, spanning acute and convalescent COVID-19. PBMCs, B-cell-depleted T cells, or T cells provided the cDNA or gDNA that made up the material.

This CDR3 is 14 amino acids long. V lost 4 bases and J lost 2; bases outside the gene matches: 3. Germline CDR1 and CDR2: SGHNT and YYREEE (reference sequence). This clone has just a few counts. Authors' processing steps: Reference gene primer amplification gave nucleated cell count estimates. Data came from immunoSEQ multiplex PCR; TCRdb stores just in-frame clones and leaves some out. The V and J calls and clone size come from that table; D and trimming were worked out from the DNA. The data contain about 160,000 clones, around 79% of them seen just once; the ten biggest clones take up 8.1%. The gene calls are TRBV5-4 and TRBJ2-5, with 9 bases fitting TRBD1. This TCR came from a woman aged 55-69 years with COVID-19, enrolled during active disease. Sequencing used peripheral blood. CDR3 nucleotide sequence: TGTGCCAGCAGCATAGACAGGGGGCAAGAGACCCAGTACTTC. Protein: CASSIDRGQETQYF.